This passage covers 27 T cell receptor beta chains from one sample sequenced in a study of regulatory T cells in long-lasting Graves disease. Described time point: newly diagnosed GD, antithyroid drugs for less than 3 months. Following extraction of RNA from PBMCs, that RNA was used to make the TCR library. CDR3-region Arm-PCR and iRepertoire HTBI primers produced the TCR beta libraries. One entry per CDR3 protein, called by TCRdb with MiXCR from the multiplex PCR reads. Of 400,000 to 500,000 distinct CDR3 sequences listed, about a sixth are singletons. The same sample was also used in a study of T cells in Graves' hyperthyroidism and ophthalmopathy.

This sample comprised peripheral blood mononuclear cells (PBMCs), obtained at new diagnosis, from a patient treated with antithyroid drugs. These TCRs come from a woman under 30 with Graves disease.

This chain connects TRBV7-2 to TRBJ2-5; D possibly corresponds to TRBD2 (6 bases). Trimming left V 3 bases short and J 3 bases short, with 17 bases between. CDR3 length: 16 amino acids. CDR1 is SGHTA, CDR2 FQGNSA, per germline. The CDR3: CASSLDLGGLKETQYF. CDR3 DNA sequence: TGTGCCAGCAGCTTGGATTTGGGAGGACTTAAAGAGACCCAGTACTTC.

At least ten counts were recorded for this clonotype. The chain carries TRBV3-1 and TRBJ2-5, with D perhaps matching TRBD1 (5 bases). This CDR3 contains 14 residues. V lost 1 base and J 6 bases, leaving 12 bases between the germline ends. Germline V gene sequence: CDR1 LGHDT, CDR2 YNNKEL (reference sequence). The CDR3 nucleotides read TGTGCCAGCAGCCAAGCAGCAGGGCGGAAGACCCAGTACTTC. Amino acids: CASSQAAGRKTQYF.

This clonotype was observed at least ten times. The gene calls are TRBV28 and TRBJ1-3, with 7 bases that match TRBD1. Germline-derived CDR1 and CDR2 are MDHEN and SYDVKM. V trimming: 5 bases; J trimming: 0 bases; junction bases outside the gene matches: 4. This CDR3 is built from 15 residues. The CDR3 coding sequence is TGTGCCAGCAGTCATGGGACAGTCTCTGGAAACACCATATATTTT. It specifies CASSHGTVSGNTIYF.

The chain links TRBV11-3 to TRBJ1-6; tentatively, D is TRBD1 (5 bases). Trimming stripped 4 bases from V and 5 bases from J, with 9 bases between. This CDR3 comprises 14 residues. The germline V gene has CDR1 SGHNT and CDR2 YENEEA. DNA of the CDR3: TGTGCCAGCAGCTCCCGGGGGAATAATTCACCCCTCCACTTT. Its translation is CASSSRGNNSPLHF.

This clonotype has at least ten counts. In nucleotides, the CDR3 is TGTGCCAGCAGTATCGGGGGCCAAACCTACGAGCAGTACTTC. Protein: CASSIGGQTYEQYF. The rearrangement joins TRBV25-1 to TRBJ2-7; D could derive from TRBD1 or TRBD2 (6 bases each). The CDR3 is 14 residues long. V was shortened by 5 bases and J by 2 bases, with 13 bases between the two germline ends. Germline V gene sequence: CDR1 MGHDK, CDR2 SYGVNS.

The rearrangement uses TRBV2 and TRBJ2-7, with D uncertain. Germline values: CDR1 SNHLY, CDR2 FYNNEI. Trimming removed 7 bases at V and 3 bases at J, with 13 bases between. The CDR3 spans 13 residues. The CDR3 coding sequence is TGTGCCAGCAAAAAGGAATCTTACTACGAGCAGTACTTC. It translates to CASKKESYYEQYF.

The chain links TRBV9 to TRBJ2-1; D call uncertain. Deletions cut 0 bases from V and 6 bases from J, with 4 bases between. Germline CDR1 reads SGDLS; CDR2 reads YYNGEE. The CDR3 runs to 12 residues. This chain's CDR3 is CASSVVVNEQFF. The CDR3 DNA reads TGTGCCAGCAGCGTAGTGGTCAATGAGCAGTTCTTC. The variable domain in full, with the rest retrieved from reference TRBV9 and TRBJ2-1, is DSGVTQTPKHLITATGQRVTLRCSPRSGDLSVYWYQQSLDQGLQFLIQYYNGEERAKGNILERFSAQQFPDLHSELNLSSLELGDSALYFCASSVVVNEQFFGPGTRLTVL.

In this sample, this clonotype turned up many times. The V call is TRBV18, the J call TRBJ2-5, with D tentatively TRBD1 or TRBD2 (5 bases each). Germline V gene lookup returns CDR1 KGHSH and CDR2 LQKENI. The length of the CDR3 is 16 residues. V lost 3 bases to trimming and J lost 4 bases, with 18 bases between them. Written as DNA, the CDR3 is TGTGCCAGCTCACCGGGACCAAGGAATTTGGGAGAGACCCAGTACTTC. Its translation is CASSPGPRNLGETQYF.

This clonotype was recorded many times. The chain combines TRBV7-3 with TRBJ2-1, with 11 bases lining up with TRBD2. With 5 bases clipped from V and 6 bases from J, the junction kept 12 bases outside the gene matches. CDR3 length: 17 residues. Germline lookup yields CDR1 SGHTA and CDR2 FQGTGA. The DNA of the CDR3 is TGTGCCAGCAGCCCCAACGGACTAGCGGGCTACTTCAATGAGCAGTTCTTC. It yields the protein CASSPNGLAGYFNEQFF.

This chain links TRBV10-3 with TRBJ1-6; TRBD1 matches at 7 bases. Germline CDR1 reads ENHRY; CDR2 reads SYGVKD. The CDR3 extends over 16 amino acids. Trimming removed 6 bases from V and 6 bases from J; junction bases left unmatched: 11. The DNA of the CDR3 is TGTGCCATCAGCCTACAGGGGTCCGCCGTTAATTCACCCCTCCACTTT. Translated, it gives CAISLQGSAVNSPLHF.

This clonotype was seen ten or more times. The gene calls are TRBV7-2 and TRBJ2-1; the D is unclear. Germline loops: CDR1 SGHTA, CDR2 FQGNSA. This CDR3 has 13 residues. The germline V and J ends were trimmed by 5 bases and 4 bases, with 9 bases remaining between them. The CDR3 reads CASSTRTYNEQFF. The CDR3 coding sequence is TGTGCCAGCAGCACCAGGACGTACAATGAGCAGTTCTTC.

The chain employs TRBV7-3 and TRBJ1-2; D is undetermined. The CDR3 covers 17 residues. Looked up from germline, CDR1 is SGHTA and CDR2 is FQGTGA. The V and J ends lost 7 bases and 4 bases respectively, with 25 bases between them. The CDR3 nucleotides read TGTGCCAGCACCTCCAAGGGAGGCAGCCTTGGTAGCTATGGCTACACCTTC. Encoded protein: CASTSKGGSLGSYGYTF.

This clonotype was found a few times. This chain connects TRBV7-9 to TRBJ2-1, with TRBD2 matching over 8 bases. Germline lookup yields CDR1 SEHNR and CDR2 FQNEAQ (reference sequence). The V segment lost 5 bases and the J segment 9 bases; nucleotides outside the gene matches: 12. CDR3 size: 15 residues. The DNA for the CDR3 is TGTGCCAGCAGCCCCGTGGTAGCGGGAAGTCGTGAGCAGTTCTTC. Translated, it gives CASSPVVAGSREQFF.

This clonotype was recorded a few times. The rearrangement joins TRBV6-1 to TRBJ1-5, with 7 positions matching TRBD1. The germline V gene encodes CDR1 MNHNS and CDR2 SASEGT. The V gene end was trimmed by 5 bases and the J gene end by 10 bases; junction bases not matched to a gene: 11. There are 14 residues in the CDR3. The CDR3 sequence is CASSSAGTVYPQHF. The DNA for the CDR3 is TGTGCCAGCAGTAGCGCCGGGACAGTCTATCCCCAGCATTTT.

V and J are TRBV5-1 and TRBJ1-5; a weak D match, TRBD1 (6 bases). The CDR3 is 16 residues long. From germline, CDR1 is SGHRS and CDR2 YFSETQ. Trimming shortened V by 0 bases and J by 5 bases, and 15 bases separated the two germline ends. CDR3 amino acids: CASSLGEGGRDQPQHF. The CDR3 DNA sequence: TGCGCCAGCAGCTTGGGCGAGGGGGGGCGCGATCAGCCCCAGCATTTT.

Turning to this clonotype: Its ends do not fully match the called genes, so a read error is possible. The chain carries TRBV7-9 and TRBJ1-1; D gene ambiguous. Per the germline V gene, CDR1 is SEHNR and CDR2 is FQNEAQ (reference sequence). The CDR3 sequence is 11 residues long. As DNA, the CDR3 is TGTGCCAGCAGCTTAGAGTACCCATCCCCTTTT. It encodes CASSLEYPSPF.

With regard to this clonotype: A read error is possible here, since a much larger clone lies one base away. This chain joins TRBV7-2 and TRBJ2-1; the D gene is possibly TRBD2 (6 bases). Germline lookup yields CDR1 SGHTA and CDR2 FQGNSA. This CDR3 spans 15 amino acids. The chain's CDR3 is CASSYAQGLLNEQLF. For the CDR3, the DNA is TGTGCCAGCAGCTACGCCCAGGGACTCCTTAATGAGCAGCTCTTC.

The rearrangement links TRBV15 to TRBJ1-2; the match to TRBD1 covers 10 bases. V shed 5 bases, J shed 8 bases, and the junction held 11 bases outside the gene matches. There are 15 residues in the CDR3. Germline CDR1 and CDR2: LNHNV and YYDKDF (reference sequence). The CDR3 is CATSSPGQGRRGYTF. CDR3 nucleotide sequence: TGTGCCACCAGCTCCCCGGGACAGGGGCGGAGGGGCTACACCTTC.

V usage is TRBV20-1 and J usage is TRBJ1-1; a weak D match, TRBD1 (5 bases). Trimming removed 4 bases from V and 4 bases from J, with 16 bases in between. The length of the CDR3 is 14 residues. Germline assignment: CDR1 DFQATT and CDR2 SNEGSKA (reference sequence). CDR3 nucleotide sequence: TGCAGTGCTACCGATTTATCAGGGCGCACTGAAGCTTTCTTT. Amino acids: CSATDLSGRTEAFF.

This clonotype was counted ten times or more. The J gene is TRBJ1-5, the V gene TRBV28, with D perhaps matching TRBD1 (5 bases). The CDR3 runs to 15 residues. V gave up 5 bases and J gave up 1 base, with 12 bases separating them. Germline CDR1 reads MDHEN; CDR2 reads SYDVKM. CDR3 residues: CASSGGVSSNQPQHF. The DNA for the CDR3 is TGTGCCAGCAGTGGGGGGGTTTCAAGCAATCAGCCCCAGCATTTT. Looking up the rest from reference TRBV28 and TRBJ1-5 gives the full variable domain: DVKVTQSSRYLVKRTGEKVFLECVQDMDHENMFWYRQDPGLGLRLIYFSYDVKMKEKGDIPEGYSVSREKKERFSLILESASTNQTSMYLCASSGGVSSNQPQHFGDGTRLSIL.

This clonotype was detected many times. The chain uses TRBV7-9 and TRBJ1-2; D call uncertain. This CDR3 comprises 14 residues. The germline V gene has CDR1 SEHNR and CDR2 FQNEAQ (reference sequence). The ends were cut back, 1 base at V and 3 bases at J, with 9 bases in the middle. In DNA form, the CDR3 reads TGTGCCAGCAGCTTAGTTTCGGCAGACTATGGCTACACCTTC. Amino acid sequence: CASSLVSADYGYTF.

This clonotype has ten or more counts. CDR3 amino acids: CASIERESLEQFF. In DNA, the CDR3 is TGTGCCAGCATTGAGCGGGAGTCCCTTGAGCAGTTCTTC. The gene calls are TRBV2 and TRBJ2-1; TRBD2 matches 8 bases. CDR1 is SNHLY and CDR2 is FYNNEI in the germline V gene. V shed 7 bases and J 9 bases; nucleotides not matched to a gene: 8. This CDR3 is built from 13 residues. The full variable domain, rest sourced from reference TRBV2 and TRBJ2-1, is EPEVTQTPSHQVTQMGQEVILRCVPISNHLYFYWYRQILGQKVEFLVSFYNNEISEKSEIFDDQFSVERPDGSNFTLKIRSTKLEDSAMYFCASIERESLEQFFGPGTRLTVL.

CDR3 sequence (DNA): TGTGCCATCGGGGCGGGAGACTACGAGCAGTACTTC. It codes for CAIGAGDYEQYF. The chain carries TRBV10-3 and TRBJ2-7; TRBD2 matches 7 bases. Germline V lookup: CDR1 ENHRY, CDR2 SYGVKD. Trimming at V came to 8 bases and at J to 3 bases, leaving 4 bases not matched to a gene. This CDR3 region has 12 residues.

The V call is TRBV3-1, the J call TRBJ2-7, with D perhaps TRBD2 (6 bases). Looked up from germline, CDR1 is LGHDT and CDR2 is YNNKEL (reference sequence). This CDR3 region has 16 residues. Trimming took off 1 base at V and 2 bases at J, with 15 bases between the two ends. This CDR3 reads CASSQAGLGIAYEQYF. CDR3 sequence (DNA): TGTGCCAGCAGCCAAGCGGGACTCGGGATAGCCTACGAGCAGTACTTC.

This clonotype was seen a handful of times. This chain uses TRBV18 with TRBJ2-7; 7 bases map to TRBD1. This CDR3 comprises 18 residues. Germline loops: CDR1 KGHSH, CDR2 LQKENI. V trimming: 3 bases; J trimming: 3 bases; junction bases outside the gene matches: 17. The CDR3 loop reads CASSPKMQDRASIYEQYF. The CDR3 DNA sequence: TGTGCCAGCTCACCCAAAATGCAAGACAGGGCTTCTATCTACGAGCAGTACTTC.

J is TRBJ2-1 and V is TRBV19, with 14 bases aligning to TRBD2. From germline, CDR1 is LNHDA and CDR2 SQIVND (reference sequence). V lost 7 bases, J lost 6 bases, and 5 bases stayed unmatched. The CDR3 runs 15 residues. The CDR3 DNA reads TGTGCCAGTACGACTAGCGGGAGGGCCCTCAATGAGCAGTTCTTC. Its translation is CASTTSGRALNEQFF.

The V call is TRBV20-1, the J call TRBJ2-5; 13 nucleotides match TRBD2. CDR1 is DFQATT, CDR2 SNEGSKA, per germline (reference sequence). Trimming took 0 bases from V and 1 from J; bases not matched to a gene: 8. The CDR3 length is 18 residues. For the CDR3, the DNA is TGCAGTGCTAGAGATCACACTAGCGGGAGGGGTATCCAAGAGACCCAGTACTTC. It translates to CSARDHTSGRGIQETQYF.